The sequence of this T cell receptor beta chain was determined in a study of blood T cells in healthy people across ages. Next came a second PCR, run for about 6 to 12 cycles, which used a sample-barcoded 5' primer along with a J-beta primer mix. TCRdb re-called the 5' RACE reads with MiXCR, one entry per CDR3 protein. Of approximately 490,000 distinct CDR3 sequences listed, about 24% are singletons. Study results and caveats: In long-lived donors, naive CD4+ cell counts and diversity exceeded those of aged donors.

This CDR3 has 14 amino acids. Trimming left V 7 bases short and J 1 base short, with 13 bases between. CDR1 is MNHEY, CDR2 SVGEGT, per germline. In this sample, this clonotype turned up a few times. The antigen is unknown. These data were also reused for a study on T cells of mothers and their children. That paper notes: Mother-child pairs who were related displayed a slightly higher overlap than unrelated pairs, a difference that was non-significant.

The clonotype was recovered from a boy younger than 18 in good health. Sequenced input: blood. The chain links TRBV6-2 or TRBV6-3 to TRBJ1-1; no clear D gene. The CDR3 sequence: CASTQGRENTEAFF. In nucleotides, the CDR3 is TGTGCCAGCACCCAAGGCCGGGAGAACACTGAAGCTTTCTTT.